Listed below are T cell receptor beta chains from one sample, sequenced in a study of T cell responses to AZD1222 COVID-19 vaccine. Profiled with immunoSEQ multiplex PCR; TCRdb holds only in-frame clones, not every one. The sample has 150,000 to 180,000 clones, about 92% seen once. This material consisted of peripheral blood, taken on day 0 of AZD1222 vaccination. The receptors derive from an adult in good health. CDR3s include the opening cysteine and the closing phenylalanine or tryptophan. The D gene is left open where the match is weak. Only some rows state a clone size, as once, few, many or a class for expanded clones.

NA | 14 | TRBJ1-5 | NA | TRBV30 | TGTGCCTGGAGTGACGGCAGGGGTTATCAGCCCCAGCATTTT | CAWSDGRGYQPQHF
NA | 15 | TRBJ1-6 | NA | TRBV9 | TGTGCCAGCAGCGTTGAAGGGAGTTGGGGTTCACCCCTCCACTTT | CASSVEGSWGSPLHF
NA | 15 | TRBJ1-2 | TRBD1 | TRBV19 | TGTGCCAGTAGTCCCGGGAGGACAGGGAGCTATGGCTACACCTTC | CASSPGRTGSYGYTF
NA | 11 | TRBJ2-5 | NA | TRBV27 | TGTGCCAGCAGTGGGGGGCCGACCCAGTACTTC | CASSGGPTQYF
NA | 14 | TRBJ2-7 | NA | TRBV19 | TGTGCCAGTAGTAAGCCCCCTGCTTTCGACGAGCAGTACTTC | CASSKPPAFDEQYF
NA | 14 | TRBJ2-1 | NA | TRBV14 | TGTGCCAGCAGCCAAGTAGGACTCTACAATGAGCAGTTCTTC | CASSQVGLYNEQFF
once | 14 | TRBJ2-2 | NA | TRBV27 | TGTGCCAGCAGCCCGGACAGACACACCGGGGAGCTGTTTTTT | CASSPDRHTGELFF
NA | 15 | TRBJ1-1 | NA | TRBV18 | TGTGCCAGCTCACCACCGAGGAGCCTCAACACTGAAGCTTTCTTT | CASSPPRSLNTEAFF
NA | 12 | TRBJ1-5 | NA | TRBV21-1 | TGTGCCAGTCGGGGCGATCCCCAGCCCCAGCATTTT | CASRGDPQPQHF
once | 15 | TRBJ1-5 | NA | TRBV28 | TGTGCCAGCAGTTTTTTAGACGGTAACAATCAGCCCCAGCATTTT | CASSFLDGNNQPQHF
NA | 14 | TRBJ2-1 | TRBD2 | TRBV7-9 | TGTGCCAGCAGCGCCCCAGCGGGGGGGGCGAGCGGGTTCTTC | CASSAPAGGASGFF
NA | 12 | TRBJ1-1 | TRBD1 | TRBV6-5 | TGTGCCAGCAGTACCGCAGGGGGATCAGCTTTCTTT | CASSTAGGSAFF
NA | 16 | TRBJ1-4 | TRBD1 | TRBV19 | TGTGCCAGTAGTACTCAGAAGACAGGGAGGGGTGAAAAACTGTTTTTT | CASSTQKTGRGEKLFF
NA | 15 | TRBJ1-5 | TRBD1 | TRBV5-8 | TGTGCCAGCAGCTTACCGGGACAGGGTTATCAGCCCCAGCATTTT | CASSLPGQGYQPQHF
NA | 11 | TRBJ1-1 | NA | TRBV20-1 | TGCAGTGCTAGTTGGGAGGTGTTTGCTTTCTTT | CSASWEVFAFF
once | 15 | TRBJ1-2 | NA | TRBV4-1 | TGCGCCAGCAGCCAAGGGACAGCAAACCTCTATGGCTACACCTTC | CASSQGTANLYGYTF
NA | 16 | TRBJ2-1 | NA | TRBV12-5 | TGTGCTAGTGGTGCCTTAGGGGATATCAGGTACAATGAGCAGTTCTTC | CASGALGDIRYNEQFF
NA | 14 | TRBJ1-5 | NA | TRBV2 | TGTGCCAGCAGTGTCTCTTCACGGGTTCAGCCCCAGCATTTT | CASSVSSRVQPQHF
NA | 15 | TRBJ2-1 | NA | TRBV6-5 | TGTGCCAGCAGTTCGGGACTCCCGGGATCGAATGAGCAGTTCTTC | CASSSGLPGSNEQFF
NA | 15 | TRBJ2-7 | TRBD2 | TRBV5-1 | TGCGCCAGCAGCCCCCCCCTAGCGGGAGGTAGCGAGCAGTACTTC | CASSPPLAGGSEQYF
NA | 14 | TRBJ2-4 | TRBD2 | TRBV11-3 | TGTGCCAGCAGACCGGGCGGGGGGATAAACATTCAGTACTTC | CASRPGGGINIQYF
once | 17 | TRBJ1-5 | NA | TRBV19 | TGTGCCAGTAGTATTCAGGTGGACCGGGGTTACAATCAGCCCCAGCATTTT | CASSIQVDRGYNQPQHF
NA | 16 | TRBJ2-5 | TRBD2 | TRBV7-9 | TGTGCCAGCAGCCCTCTACTAGCGGAGATTCAAGAGACCCAGTACTTC | CASSPLLAEIQETQYF
NA | 10 | TRBJ2-5 | NA | TRBV4-2 | TGTGCCAGCAGCCCACCGACCCAGTACTTC | CASSPPTQYF
NA | 17 | TRBJ1-5 | TRBD1 | TRBV28 | TGTGCCAGCAGTCCAGCCGGGACAGGACATAGCAATCAGCCCCAGCATTTT | CASSPAGTGHSNQPQHF
NA | 11 | TRBJ1-1 | NA | TRBV2 | TGTGCCAGCTTGGACCGGACTGAAGCTTTCTTT | CASLDRTEAFF
NA | 19 | TRBJ2-4 | NA | TRBV4-2 | TGTGCCAGCAGCCAAGATGTCCCGACAACCCATCTAGCCAAAAACATTCAGTACTTC | CASSQDVPTTHLAKNIQYF
NA | 17 | TRBJ1-6 | NA | TRBV4-1 | TGCGCCAGCAGCCAGGAGGGGGGGGCGTTTAGTAATTCACCCCTCCACTTT | CASSQEGGAFSNSPLHF
NA | 13 | TRBJ1-4 | NA | TRBV18 | TGTGCCAGCTCATCCCCTAAAGGGGAAAAACTGTTTTTT | CASSSPKGEKLFF
NA | 18 | TRBJ2-2 | TRBD1 | TRBV24-1 | TGTGCCACCAGTGATTTGCTAGGGTGGACAGGGGAGGGCGGGGAGCTGTTTTTT | CATSDLLGWTGEGGELFF